The 5 T cell receptor beta chains listed next were all sequenced from one sample in a study of blood T cell repertoires in COVID-19. Repertoires were generated with immunoSEQ multiplex PCR, while TCRdb's copy carries only in-frame clones and drops some. The sample gives around 26,000 clones, roughly three quarters of which show up once; about two fifths is in the top ten. Source material: peripheral blood. The receptor source for this set is a man in his 70s with acute or convalescent COVID-19.

This clone has only a few counts. The chain couples TRBV6-1 to TRBJ1-6; D may be TRBD1 (6 bases). This CDR3 is 16 amino acids long. The V gene's germline CDR1 is MNHNS and CDR2 SASEGT. V lost 2 bases and J lost 7, with 15 bases in between. The CDR3 DNA sequence: TGTGCCAGCAGTGAATTTTCAGGGGACGGGAATTCACCCCTCCACTTT. Translating gives CASSEFSGDGNSPLHF.

J is TRBJ1-3 and V is TRBV6-2 or TRBV6-3; possibly TRBD1 for D (6 bases). This CDR3 has 14 residues. CDR1 is MNHEY and CDR2 is SVGEGT in the germline V gene. V lost 0 bases to trimming and J lost 7 bases, with 10 bases between them. CDR3 in DNA: TGTGCCAGCAGTTACTCGAGAAGGGGGAACACCATATATTTT. It is translated as CASSYSRRGNTIYF.

The gene calls are TRBV12-3 or TRBV12-4 and TRBJ2-7; tentatively, D is TRBD1 (5 bases). This CDR3 comprises 13 residues. The germline V and J ends were trimmed by 3 bases and 5 bases, with 11 bases remaining between them. CDR3 in DNA: TGTGCCAGCAGTTTGGGGCGAAAGGACGAGCAGTACTTC. This sequence encodes CASSLGRKDEQYF.

This chain uses TRBV6-5 with TRBJ2-7; D is possibly TRBD1 (5 bases). The CDR3 extends over 11 amino acids. Germline V gene lookup returns CDR1 MNHEY and CDR2 SVGAGI. Deletions cut 6 bases from V and 6 bases from J, with 9 bases between. CDR3 bases: TGTGCCAGCAGAGACAGAGGCGAGCAGTACTTC. The encoded protein is CASRDRGEQYF.

The V gene is TRBV6-1, the J gene TRBJ1-2; D is undetermined. The ends were cut back, 2 bases at V and 8 bases at J, with 12 bases in the middle. The CDR3 is 13 residues long. Per the germline V gene, CDR1 is MNHNS and CDR2 is SASEGT. The CDR3 sequence is CASSEIWEKGYTF. In nucleotides, the CDR3 is TGTGCCAGCAGTGAAATCTGGGAGAAAGGCTACACCTTC.